This T cell receptor beta chain is from a study of T cells in Graves' hyperthyroidism and ophthalmopathy. General study results and limits: Researchers report that a 13 V-J model separated ophthalmopathy from stable hyperthyroidism.

This clonotype was found many times. Its specificity is not known. TCR beta CDR3 regions were amplified from RNA. First-round RT-PCR with HTBI primers amplified the TCR CDR3 region. TCRdb reanalysed the multiplex PCR reads using MiXCR and keeps one entry per CDR3 protein. The sample lists 200,000 to 250,000 distinct CDR3 sequences, less than 20% occurring once. From germline, CDR1 is MNHEY and CDR2 SVGAGI. The CDR3 runs 16 residues. Trimming took off 2 bases at V and 0 bases at J, with 12 bases between the two ends. This chain links TRBV6-5 with TRBJ2-3; D is tentatively TRBD1 or TRBD2 (5 bases each). This sequence was found in a woman aged 18-35 years with Graves' ophthalmopathy. Sample: blood. In nucleotides, the CDR3 is TGTGCCAGCAGTTACGAACGGGGCTCTAGCACAGATACGCAGTATTTT. It is translated as CASSYERGSSTDTQYF.